Shown below are 9 T cell receptor beta chains from a single sample sequenced in a study of T cells after yellow fever vaccination. TCRdb redid the calling of the 5' RACE reads with MiXCR, one entry per CDR3 protein. Of 340,000 or so distinct CDR3 sequences in the sample, approximately 13% were seen once. The source was CD4+ T cells sorted from PBMCs, collected 15 days after the yellow fever booster vaccination. The receptor source for this set is a man aged 18 to 30 who received the YFV17D yellow fever vaccine.

The rearrangement uses TRBV4-3 and TRBJ1-2; maybe TRBD1 (5 bases). Trimming took 0 bases from V and 4 from J, leaving 18 bases between them. In germline, CDR1 is LGHNA, CDR2 YSLEER. The CDR3 contains 17 residues. The CDR3 region has the DNA TGCGCCAGCAGCCAAGATCTAGGGCAGGAGGGACTCTATGGCTACACCTTC. The encoded protein is CASSQDLGQEGLYGYTF.

This clonotype was detected a few times. The DNA of the CDR3 is TGTGCCAGCAGTGAAGGGGGACAGGTGAACTATGGCTACACCTTC. Translated: CASSEGGQVNYGYTF. This chain uses TRBV25-1 with TRBJ1-2; TRBD1 aligns across 8 bases. Germline V gene sequence: CDR1 MGHDK, CDR2 SYGVNS. V was clipped by 2 bases and J by 2 bases; unmatched bases: 4. The CDR3 spans 15 residues.

The chain recombines TRBV12-3 or TRBV12-4 with TRBJ2-5; 7 positions match TRBD1. CDR3 length equals 14 residues. J gave up 7 bases and V 6 bases, and 11 bases lay outside the gene matches. The CDR3 protein is CASSTTGAKRTQYF. CDR3 DNA sequence: TGTGCCAGCAGCACCACAGGGGCCAAGAGGACCCAGTACTTC.

The V and J genes are TRBV7-2 and TRBJ1-1, with a possible D match to TRBD1 (5 bases). There are 15 residues in the CDR3. Trimming stripped 5 bases from V and 0 bases from J, with 13 bases between. Germline V gene data show CDR1 as SGHTA and CDR2 as FQGNSA. The CDR3: CASSIRQRMNTEAFF. CDR3 nucleotides: TGTGCCAGCAGCATCCGACAGCGCATGAACACTGAAGCTTTCTTT.

There are many counts of this clonotype. Here the CDR3 DNA reads TGCGCCAGCAGCTCCATACAGGGGGCTTGGGACACCGGGGAGCTGTTTTTT. Translating gives CASSSIQGAWDTGELFF. The rearrangement uses TRBV5-1 and TRBJ2-2, with 9 nucleotides matching TRBD1. The CDR3 is made up of 17 amino acids. Germline V CDR1 and CDR2: SGHRS, YFSETQ. V shed 3 bases, J shed 3 bases, and the junction held 9 bases outside the gene matches.

This chain links TRBV7-2 with TRBJ1-2, with D uncertain. The germline V and J ends were trimmed by 4 bases and 6 bases, with 24 bases remaining between them. Germline CDR1 reads SGHTA; CDR2 reads FQGNSA. The CDR3 is 17 amino acids. The CDR3 region is CASSSYRALPAPDGYTF. DNA for the CDR3: TGTGCCAGCAGCTCCTACCGGGCGCTCCCCGCGCCGGATGGCTACACCTTC.

The J gene is TRBJ1-2, the V gene TRBV7-9, with TRBD1 as a possible D gene (5 bases). V lost 5 bases and J lost 8, with 12 bases in between. CDR1 is SEHNR and CDR2 is FQNEAQ in the germline V gene (reference sequence). This CDR3 has 12 amino acids. Written as DNA, the CDR3 is TGTGCCAGCAGCCCCGGGACGCAGGGCTACACCTTC. It encodes CASSPGTQGYTF.

The rearrangement links TRBV7-8 to TRBJ2-7; possible D gene TRBD2, 5 bases. The CDR3 is 13 residues long. The V gene lost 1 base and the J gene lost 7 bases, with 11 bases spanning the gap. Germline CDR1 is SGHVS and CDR2 is FQNEAQ. The CDR3 spells CASSLVTPGEQYV. The CDR3 DNA reads TGTGCCAGCAGCTTAGTAACTCCGGGAGAGCAGTACGTC.

V gene TRBV6-6 combines with J gene TRBJ1-1; D is undetermined. With 0 bases removed from V and 0 bases from J, the gap between germline ends came to 8 bases. The CDR3 is 15 amino acids. Per germline, CDR1 MNHNY and CDR2 SVGAGI (reference sequence). Here the CDR3 reads CASSYSVGLNTEAFF. CDR3 nucleotide sequence: TGTGCCAGCAGTTACTCAGTAGGGTTGAACACTGAAGCTTTCTTT.